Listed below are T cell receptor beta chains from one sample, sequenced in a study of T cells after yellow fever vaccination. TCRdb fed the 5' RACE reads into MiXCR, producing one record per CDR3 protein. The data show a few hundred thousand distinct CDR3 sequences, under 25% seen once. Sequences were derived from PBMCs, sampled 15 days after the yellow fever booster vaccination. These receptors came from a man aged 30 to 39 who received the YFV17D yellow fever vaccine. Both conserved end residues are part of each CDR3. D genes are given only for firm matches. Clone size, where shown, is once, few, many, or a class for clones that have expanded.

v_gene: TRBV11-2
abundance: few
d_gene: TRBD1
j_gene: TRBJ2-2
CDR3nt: TGTGCCAGCAGCCGCCCCGGACAGGGGCCCGGGGAGCTGTTTTTT
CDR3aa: CASSRPGQGPGELFF

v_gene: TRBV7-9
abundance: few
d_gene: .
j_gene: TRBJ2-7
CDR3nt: TGTGCCAGCAGCCCCGGATTTGGGGTCTCCTACGAGCAGTACTTC
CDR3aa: CASSPGFGVSYEQYF

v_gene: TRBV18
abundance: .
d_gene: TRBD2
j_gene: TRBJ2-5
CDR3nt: TGTGCCAGCTCAGCGACAGGACTAGCGGGAGAGACCCAGTACTTC
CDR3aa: CASSATGLAGETQYF

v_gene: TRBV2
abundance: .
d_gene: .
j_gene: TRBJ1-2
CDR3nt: TGTGCCAGCAGTGAAGGGGGCAGGGCCGGCTATGGCTACACCTTC
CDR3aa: CASSEGGRAGYGYTF

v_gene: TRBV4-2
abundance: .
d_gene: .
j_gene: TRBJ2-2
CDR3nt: TGTGCCAGCAGCCAAGATGCCGGCACCGGGGAGCTGTTTTTT
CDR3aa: CASSQDAGTGELFF

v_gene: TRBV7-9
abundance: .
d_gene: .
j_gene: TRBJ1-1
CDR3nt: TGTGCCAGCAGTCTAAGGCAGAAGAACACTGAAGCTTTCTTT
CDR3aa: CASSLRQKNTEAFF

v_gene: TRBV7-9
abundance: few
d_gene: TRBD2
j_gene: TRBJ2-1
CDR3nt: TGTGCCAGCAGCTTAGGAGCGGGAGCTCTCCATGAGCAGTTCTTC
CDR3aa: CASSLGAGALHEQFF

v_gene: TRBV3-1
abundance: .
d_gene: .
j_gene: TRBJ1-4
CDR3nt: TGTGCCAGCAGGCAGGGAGCAACTAATGAAAAACTGTTTTTT
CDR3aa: CASRQGATNEKLFF

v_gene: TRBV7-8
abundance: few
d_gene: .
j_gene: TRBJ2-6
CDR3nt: TGTGCCAGCAGTCACAGGGTGTCCGGGGCCAACGTCCTGACTTTC
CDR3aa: CASSHRVSGANVLTF

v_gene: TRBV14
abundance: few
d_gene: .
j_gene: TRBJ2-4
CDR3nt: TGTGCCAGCAGCCAAGACTGGGGGATTCAGTACTTC
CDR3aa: CASSQDWGIQYF

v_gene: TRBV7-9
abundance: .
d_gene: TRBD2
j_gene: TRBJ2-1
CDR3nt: TGTGCCAGCAGCTTAGCCGGGAGGGAGTTCTTC
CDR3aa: CASSLAGREFF

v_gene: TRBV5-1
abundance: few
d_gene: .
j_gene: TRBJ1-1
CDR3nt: TGCGCCAGCAGCCCGACCGACAGGTTCGGAAGTGAAGCTTTCTTT
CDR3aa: CASSPTDRFGSEAFF

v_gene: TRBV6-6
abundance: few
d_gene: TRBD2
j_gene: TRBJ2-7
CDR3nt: TGTGCCTGCCAGCCGGGGGGGACGGACGAGCAGTACTTC
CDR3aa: CACQPGGTDEQYF

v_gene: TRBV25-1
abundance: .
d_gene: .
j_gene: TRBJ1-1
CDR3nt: TGTGCCAGCAGAAACCAAGGAGGTATTGCTTTCTTT
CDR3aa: CASRNQGGIAFF

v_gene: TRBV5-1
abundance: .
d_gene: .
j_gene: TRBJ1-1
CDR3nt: TGCGCCAGCAGCTTGCAAAGTACAGGACAAGAAGCTTTCTTT
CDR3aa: CASSLQSTGQEAFF

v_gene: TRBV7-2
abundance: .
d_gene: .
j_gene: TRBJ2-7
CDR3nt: TGTGCCAGCAGCTTAGCTGGACAAGACTACGAGCAGTACTTC
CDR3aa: CASSLAGQDYEQYF

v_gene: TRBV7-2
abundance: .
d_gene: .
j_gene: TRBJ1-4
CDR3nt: TGTGCCAGCAGCACCGGGACATCAAGGGAAAAACTGTTTTTT
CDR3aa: CASSTGTSREKLFF

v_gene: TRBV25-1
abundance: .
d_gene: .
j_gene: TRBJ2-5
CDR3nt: TGTGCCAGCAGTGACTATAAAGAGACCCAGTACTTC
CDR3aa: CASSDYKETQYF

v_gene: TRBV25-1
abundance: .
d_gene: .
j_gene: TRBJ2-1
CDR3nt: TGTGCCAGCAGGAACCCCCCGGAGCAGTTCTTC
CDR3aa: CASRNPPEQFF

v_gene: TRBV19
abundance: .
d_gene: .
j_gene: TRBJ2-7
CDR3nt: TGTGCCAGTAGTATTTACTCCGGGAGTTACGAGCAGTACTTC
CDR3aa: CASSIYSGSYEQYF

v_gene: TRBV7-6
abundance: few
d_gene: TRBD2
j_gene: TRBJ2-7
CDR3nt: TGTGCCAGCAGCTTCAATCTAGCGGGAGGATCCTACGAGCAGTACTTC
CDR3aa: CASSFNLAGGSYEQYF

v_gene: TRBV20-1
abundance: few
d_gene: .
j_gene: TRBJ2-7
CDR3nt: TGCAGTGCACCCGGCGGCCGGCCGGGCCTACGCTCCTACGAGCAGTACTTC
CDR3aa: CSAPGGRPGLRSYEQYF

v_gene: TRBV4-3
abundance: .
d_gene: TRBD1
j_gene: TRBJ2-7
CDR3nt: TGCGCCAGCAGCCTTCGGACAGGGGGCGGGTACGAGCAGTACTTC
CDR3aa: CASSLRTGGGYEQYF

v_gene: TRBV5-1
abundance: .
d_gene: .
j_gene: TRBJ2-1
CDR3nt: TGCGCCAGCAGCGTCCCGCATAGGCTCAATGAGCAGTTCTTC
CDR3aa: CASSVPHRLNEQFF